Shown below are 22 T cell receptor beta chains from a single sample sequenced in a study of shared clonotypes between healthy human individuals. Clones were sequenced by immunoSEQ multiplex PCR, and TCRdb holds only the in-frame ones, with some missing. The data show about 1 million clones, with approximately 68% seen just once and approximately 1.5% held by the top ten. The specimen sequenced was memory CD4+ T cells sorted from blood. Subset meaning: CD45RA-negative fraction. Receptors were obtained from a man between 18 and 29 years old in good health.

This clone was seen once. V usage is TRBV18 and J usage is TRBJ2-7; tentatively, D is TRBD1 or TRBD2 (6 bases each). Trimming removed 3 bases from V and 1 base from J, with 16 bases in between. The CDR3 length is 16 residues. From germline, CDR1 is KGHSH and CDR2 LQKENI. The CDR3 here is CASSPGGGVFSYEQYF. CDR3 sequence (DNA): TGTGCCAGCTCACCGGGGGGCGGAGTATTTTCCTACGAGCAGTACTTC. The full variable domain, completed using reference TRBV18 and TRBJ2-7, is NAGVMQNPRHLVRRRGQEARLRCSPMKGHSHVYWYRQLPEEGLKFMVYLQKENIIDESGMPKERFSAEFPKEGPSILRIQQVVRGDSAAYFCASSPGGGVFSYEQYFGPGTRLTVT.

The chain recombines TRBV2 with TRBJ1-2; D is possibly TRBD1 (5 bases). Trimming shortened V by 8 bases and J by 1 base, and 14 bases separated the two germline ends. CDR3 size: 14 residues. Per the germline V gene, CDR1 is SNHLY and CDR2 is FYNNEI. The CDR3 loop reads CASGRTRLNYGYTF. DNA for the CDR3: TGTGCCAGCGGGAGGACACGCCTTAACTATGGCTACACCTTC.

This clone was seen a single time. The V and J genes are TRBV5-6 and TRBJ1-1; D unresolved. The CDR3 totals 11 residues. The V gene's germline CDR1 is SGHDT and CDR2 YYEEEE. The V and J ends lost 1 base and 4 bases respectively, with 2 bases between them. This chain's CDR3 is CASSLSTEAFF. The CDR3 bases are TGTGCCAGCAGCTTGAGCACTGAAGCTTTCTTT.

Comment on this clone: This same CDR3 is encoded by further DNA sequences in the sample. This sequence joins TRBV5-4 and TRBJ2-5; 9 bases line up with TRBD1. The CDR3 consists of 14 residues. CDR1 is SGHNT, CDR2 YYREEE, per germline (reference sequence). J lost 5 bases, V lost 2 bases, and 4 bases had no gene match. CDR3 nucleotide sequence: TGTGCCAGCAGCTTAGGGACAGGGAAGGAGACCCAGTACTTC. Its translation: CASSLGTGKETQYF.

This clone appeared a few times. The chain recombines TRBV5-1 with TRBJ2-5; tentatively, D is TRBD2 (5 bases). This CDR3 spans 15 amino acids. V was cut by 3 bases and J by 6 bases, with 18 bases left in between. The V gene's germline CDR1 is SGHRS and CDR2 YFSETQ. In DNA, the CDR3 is TGCGCCAGCAGCTCTTCCCCGACCGAGGGAAAGACCCAGTACTTC. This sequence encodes CASSSSPTEGKTQYF.

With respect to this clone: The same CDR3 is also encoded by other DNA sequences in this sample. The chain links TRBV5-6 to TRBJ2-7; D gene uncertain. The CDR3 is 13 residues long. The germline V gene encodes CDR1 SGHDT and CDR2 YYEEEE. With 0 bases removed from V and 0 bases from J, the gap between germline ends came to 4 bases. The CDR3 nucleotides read TGTGCCAGCAGCTTGGTGTCCTCCTACGAGCAGTACTTC. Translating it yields CASSLVSSYEQYF.

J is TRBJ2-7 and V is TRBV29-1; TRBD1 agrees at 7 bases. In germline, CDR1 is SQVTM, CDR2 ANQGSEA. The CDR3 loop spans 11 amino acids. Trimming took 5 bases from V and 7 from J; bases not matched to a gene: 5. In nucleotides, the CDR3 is TGCAGCGTTAAGGGGGCGGGTGAGCAGTACTTC. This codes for CSVKGAGEQYF.

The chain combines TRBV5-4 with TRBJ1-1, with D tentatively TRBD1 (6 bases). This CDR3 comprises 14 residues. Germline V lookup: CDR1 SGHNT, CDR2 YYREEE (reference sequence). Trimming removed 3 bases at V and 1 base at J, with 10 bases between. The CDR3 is CASSWETGNTEAFF. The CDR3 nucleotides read TGTGCCAGCAGCTGGGAGACAGGGAACACTGAAGCTTTCTTT. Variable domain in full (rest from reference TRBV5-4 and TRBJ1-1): ETGVTQSPTHLIKTRGQQVTLRCSSQSGHNTVSWYQQALGQGPQFIFQYYREEENGRGNFPPRFSGLQFPNYSSELNVNALELDDSALYLCASSWETGNTEAFFGQGTRLTVV.

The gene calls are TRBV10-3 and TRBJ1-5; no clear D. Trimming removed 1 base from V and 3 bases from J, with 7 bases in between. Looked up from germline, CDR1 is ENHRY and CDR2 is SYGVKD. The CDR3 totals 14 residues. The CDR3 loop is CAISELEVNQPQHF. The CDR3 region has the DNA TGTGCCATCAGTGAGTTGGAGGTCAATCAGCCCCAGCATTTT.

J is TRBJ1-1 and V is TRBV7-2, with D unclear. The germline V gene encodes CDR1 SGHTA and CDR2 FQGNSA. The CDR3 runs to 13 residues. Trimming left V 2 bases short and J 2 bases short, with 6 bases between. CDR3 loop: CASSLLANTEAFF. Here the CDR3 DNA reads TGTGCCAGCAGCTTATTAGCTAACACTGAAGCTTTCTTT. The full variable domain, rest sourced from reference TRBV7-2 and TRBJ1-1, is GAGVSQSPSNKVTEKGKDVELRCDPISGHTALYWYRQSLGQGLEFLIYFQGNSAPDKSGLPSDRFSAERTGGSVSTLTIQRTQQEDSAVYLCASSLLANTEAFFGQGTRLTVV.

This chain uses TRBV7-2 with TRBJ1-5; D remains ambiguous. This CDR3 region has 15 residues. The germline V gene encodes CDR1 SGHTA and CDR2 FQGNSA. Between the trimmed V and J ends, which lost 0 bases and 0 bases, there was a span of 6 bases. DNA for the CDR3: TGTGCCAGCAGCTTAGCGTCGGTTAGCAATCAGCCCCAGCATTTT. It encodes CASSLASVSNQPQHF.

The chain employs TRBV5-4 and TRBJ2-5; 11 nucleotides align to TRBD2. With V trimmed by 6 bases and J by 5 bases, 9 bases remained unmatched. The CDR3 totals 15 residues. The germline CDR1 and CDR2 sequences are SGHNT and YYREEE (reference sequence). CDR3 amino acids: CASTTIAGGSETQYF. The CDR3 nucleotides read TGTGCCAGCACAACTATAGCGGGAGGGAGCGAGACCCAGTACTTC.

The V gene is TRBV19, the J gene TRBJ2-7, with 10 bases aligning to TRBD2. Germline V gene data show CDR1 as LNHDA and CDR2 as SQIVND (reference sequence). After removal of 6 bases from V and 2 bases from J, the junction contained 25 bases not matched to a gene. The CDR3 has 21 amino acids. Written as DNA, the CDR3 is TGTGCCAGTAGCTCGGCCCAGTACCGGTGGGCTAGCGGGAGAGACACCTACGAGCAGTACTTC. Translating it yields CASSSAQYRWASGRDTYEQYF.

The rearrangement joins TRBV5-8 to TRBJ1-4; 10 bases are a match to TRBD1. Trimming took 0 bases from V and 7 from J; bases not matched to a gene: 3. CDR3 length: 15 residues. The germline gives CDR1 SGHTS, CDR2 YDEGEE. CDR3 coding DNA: TGTGCCAGCAGCTTGGGGACAGGGGGTGGTGAAAAACTGTTTTTT. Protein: CASSLGTGGGEKLFF.

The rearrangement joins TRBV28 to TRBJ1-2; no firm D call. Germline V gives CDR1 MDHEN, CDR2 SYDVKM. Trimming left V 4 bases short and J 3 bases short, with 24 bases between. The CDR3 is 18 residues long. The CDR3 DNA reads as TGTGCCAGCAGTTCGGGCTATAACAAGGCCAATATGGACTATGGCTACACCTTC. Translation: CASSSGYNKANMDYGYTF.

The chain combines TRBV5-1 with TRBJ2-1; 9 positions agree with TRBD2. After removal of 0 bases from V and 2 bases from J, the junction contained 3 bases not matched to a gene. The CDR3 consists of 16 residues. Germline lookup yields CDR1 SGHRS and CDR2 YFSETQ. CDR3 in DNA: TGCGCCAGCAGCTTGGGTAGCGGGAGCGCCTACAATGAGCAGTTCTTC. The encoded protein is CASSLGSGSAYNEQFF.

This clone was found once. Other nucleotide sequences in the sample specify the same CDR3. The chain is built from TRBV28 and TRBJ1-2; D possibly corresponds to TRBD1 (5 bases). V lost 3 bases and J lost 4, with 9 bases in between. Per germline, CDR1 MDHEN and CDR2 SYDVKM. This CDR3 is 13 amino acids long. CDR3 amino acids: CASSFEGAYGYTF. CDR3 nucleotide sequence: TGTGCCAGCAGTTTTGAAGGGGCCTATGGCTACACCTTC.

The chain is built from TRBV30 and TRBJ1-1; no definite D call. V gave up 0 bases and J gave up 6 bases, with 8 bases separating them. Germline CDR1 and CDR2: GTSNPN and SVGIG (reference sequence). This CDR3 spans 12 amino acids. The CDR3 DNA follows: TGTGCCTGGAGTGTAGGACTCGCTGAAGCTTTCTTT. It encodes CAWSVGLAEAFF.

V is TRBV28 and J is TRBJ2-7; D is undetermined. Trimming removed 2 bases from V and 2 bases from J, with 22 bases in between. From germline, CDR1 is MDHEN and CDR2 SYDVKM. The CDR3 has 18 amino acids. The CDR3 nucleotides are TGTGCCAGCAGTTTAATTCCTAAAATTCGTGGACCAACCTACGAGCAGTACTTC. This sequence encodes CASSLIPKIRGPTYEQYF.

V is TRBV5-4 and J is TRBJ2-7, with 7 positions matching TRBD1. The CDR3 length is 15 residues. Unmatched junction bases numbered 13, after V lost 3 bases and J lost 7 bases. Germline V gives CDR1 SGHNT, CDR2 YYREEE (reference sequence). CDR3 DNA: TGTGCCAGCAGCTCTGCAGAAGGGGGCCTTTTAGAGCAGTACTTC. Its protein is CASSSAEGGLLEQYF.

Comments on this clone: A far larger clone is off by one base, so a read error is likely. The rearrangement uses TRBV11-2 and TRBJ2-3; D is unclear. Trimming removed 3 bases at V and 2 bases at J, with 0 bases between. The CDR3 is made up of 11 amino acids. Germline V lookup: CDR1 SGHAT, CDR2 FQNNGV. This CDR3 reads CASSFTDTQYF. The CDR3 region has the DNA TGTGCCAGCAGCTTCACAGATACGCAGTATTTT.

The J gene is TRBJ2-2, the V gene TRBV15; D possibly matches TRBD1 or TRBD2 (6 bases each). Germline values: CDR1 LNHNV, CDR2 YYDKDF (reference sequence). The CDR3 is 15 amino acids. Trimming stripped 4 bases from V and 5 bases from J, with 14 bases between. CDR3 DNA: TGTGCCACCAGCACCCAACGGGGGCCGACCGGGGAGCTGTTTTTT. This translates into CATSTQRGPTGELFF.